In this sample, the clone carrying this T cell receptor beta chain turned up once. Germline V gives CDR1 MGHDK, CDR2 SYGVNS. The CDR3 consists of 15 residues. V dropped 7 bases and J dropped 4 bases, with 19 bases sitting between them. A J-beta primer mix and a sample-barcoded 5' primer were used in a second PCR of roughly 6 to 12 cycles. TCRdb processed the 5' RACE reads anew with MiXCR; each CDR3 protein has one entry. This table holds about 680,000 distinct CDR3 sequences, around 49% found once. The authors extracted at least 5 micrograms of total RNA per sample. This sample stems from a study of blood T cells in healthy people across ages.

The V call is TRBV25-1, the J call TRBJ1-1; the D is unclear. The source is a woman aged 55-70 years in good health. The sequenced sample consisted of blood. CDR3 in DNA: TGTGCCAGCACCGGTCGCGATGGTTGGGGCACTGAAGCTTTCTTT. Translating it yields CASTGRDGWGTEAFF.